These T cell receptor beta chains were read from a single sample in a study of blood T cell repertoires in COVID-19. Profiling relied on immunoSEQ multiplex PCR, and the TCRdb table lists in-frame clones only, not all of them. The sample gives 100,000 to 150,000 clones, around 86% of which show up once; approximately 30% is in the top ten. Sequenced sample: peripheral blood. The receptors here all came from an elderly woman with acute or convalescent COVID-19. CDR3s include the opening cysteine and the closing phenylalanine or tryptophan. Size values are once, few and many counts, or a class for expanded clones, and some rows have none.

clone_size	v_call	cdr3_aa
-	TRBV12-3/TRBV12-4	CASTPYGNTEAFF
-	TRBV5-8	CASQRGIVVFSGELFF
-	TRBV5-1	CASSPGGTPGGNTIYF
-	TRBV6-1	CASSERFGYTF
few	TRBV2	CASSDSISDTQYF
-	TRBV5-1	CASSTTQNTEAFF
-	TRBV2	CASGQDLNTEAFF
-	TRBV9	CASSARDRDNGELFF
-	TRBV13	CASSLQPRGANVLTF
-	TRBV6-6	CASGGGNYGYTF